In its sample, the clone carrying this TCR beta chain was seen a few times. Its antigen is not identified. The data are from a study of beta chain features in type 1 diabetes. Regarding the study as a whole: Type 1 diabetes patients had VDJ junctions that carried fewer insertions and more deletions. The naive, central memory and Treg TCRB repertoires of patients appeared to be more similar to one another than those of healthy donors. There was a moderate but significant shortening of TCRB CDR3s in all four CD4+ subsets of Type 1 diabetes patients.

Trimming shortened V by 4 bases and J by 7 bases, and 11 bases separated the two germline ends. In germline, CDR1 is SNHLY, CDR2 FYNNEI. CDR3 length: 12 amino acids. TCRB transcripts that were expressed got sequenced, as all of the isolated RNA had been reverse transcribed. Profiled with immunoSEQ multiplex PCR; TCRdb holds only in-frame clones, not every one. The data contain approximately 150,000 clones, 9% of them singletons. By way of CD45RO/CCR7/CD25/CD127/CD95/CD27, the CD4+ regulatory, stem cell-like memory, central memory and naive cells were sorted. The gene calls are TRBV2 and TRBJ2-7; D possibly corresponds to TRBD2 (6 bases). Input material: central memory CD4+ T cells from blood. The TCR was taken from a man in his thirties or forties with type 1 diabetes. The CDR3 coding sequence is TGTGCCAGCAGTGGACTAGTTTCTGAGCAGTACTTC. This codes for CASSGLVSEQYF.